This entry lists 2 T cell receptor beta chains sequenced from one sample in a study of OX40 agonist ivuxolimab in advanced cancers. TCRdb's copy holds only in-frame clones and misses some; the assay was immunoSEQ multiplex PCR. The sample yields around 70,000 clones, 85% seen once. Specimen: CD4+ or CD8+ T cells sorted from blood, collected in a trial of the OX40 agonist ivuxolimab. The receptors were gathered from an adult with an advanced solid tumor such as melanoma, head and neck, liver or kidney cancer.

About this clone itself: Other DNA sequences of this sample code for an identical CDR3. The chain links TRBV9 to TRBJ1-5; D uncertain. V was trimmed by 2 bases and J by 2 bases, leaving 11 bases between them. The CDR3 spans 15 residues. Germline-derived CDR1 and CDR2 are SGDLS and YYNGEE. Here the CDR3 DNA reads TGTGCCAGCAGCGTTGGCACCGTAGGCAATCAGCCCCAGCATTTT. Its translation is CASSVGTVGNQPQHF.

The V call is TRBV27, the J call TRBJ2-5; perhaps TRBD1 as D (6 bases). The length of the CDR3 is 13 residues. CDR1 and CDR2 (germline): MNHEY, SMNVEV (reference sequence). V lost 6 bases, J lost 0 bases, and 8 bases lay in between. CDR3 sequence reads: CASSQGYQETQYF. The DNA of the CDR3 is TGTGCCAGCAGCCAGGGGTACCAAGAGACCCAGTACTTC.